This T cell receptor (beta chain) comes out of a study of T cell clones after liver transplantation. Some clones are missing from TCRdb's copy, which holds only in-frame ones; the method was immunoSEQ multiplex PCR. Found here are fewer than 80,000 clones, under 90% of them singletons; the top ten hold 2.1%. CDR3 size: 14 residues. Trimming removed 0 bases from V and 7 bases from J, with 9 bases in between. Germline assignment: CDR1 SGHDN and CDR2 FVKESK. This clone occurred once. The TCR comes from a human patient who received a liver transplant. Some T cells may arise from the graft donor. This sample comprised CD4+ T cells from blood, obtained about 50 months after liver transplant. The chain employs TRBV14 and TRBJ2-2; D remains unclear. The CDR3 spells CASSQDQRIGELFF. CDR3 sequence (DNA): TGTGCCAGCAGCCAAGATCAAAGGATCGGGGAGCTGTTTTTT.